This TCR beta chain was sequenced for a study of shared clonotypes between healthy human individuals. Study results and limitations: Clonotypes shared by all four sorted-subset donors had higher generation probabilities than non-shared clonotypes. Since donors were few, the genetic and exposure-history diversity represented was limited.

A word on this clone: The antigen is not known.

The length of the CDR3 is 15 residues. Germline V gene lookup returns CDR1 SGHVS and CDR2 FQNEAQ. V was pared by 5 bases and J by 5 bases, with 19 bases between. Genomic DNA belonging to each subset was distributed in equal measure over several immunoSEQ plates. Measured with immunoSEQ multiplex PCR; TCRdb has only the in-frame clones, and not every one. The sample has nearly 2 million clones, approximately 94% seen once; the top ten hold 1.2%. The naive CD8 population came from CD45RO-negative cells selected for CCR7, without terminally differentiated effector memory CD45RA+ cells. The chain employs TRBV7-8 and TRBJ2-7; TRBD2 is a possible D gene (6 bases). This TCR was sampled from a man aged 18 to 29 in good health. What was sequenced was naive CD8+ T cells sorted from blood. CDR3: CASSPQSGLVDEQYF. For the CDR3, the DNA is TGTGCCAGCAGCCCCCAGAGCGGGCTGGTCGACGAGCAGTACTTC. Looking up the rest from reference TRBV7-8 and TRBJ2-7 gives the full variable domain: GAGVSQSPRYKVAKRGQDVALRCDPISGHVSLFWYQQALGQGPEFLTYFQNEAQLDKSGLPSDRFFAERPEGSVSTLKIQRTQQEDSAVYLCASSPQSGLVDEQYFGPGTRLTVT.